This TCR beta chain is drawn from a study of blood T cell repertoires in COVID-19. Study at large: Acute-phase and convalescent COVID-19 samples originated in the United States, Italy and Spain.

Germline CDR1 and CDR2: MDHEN and SYDVKM. V shed 1 base and J 6 bases; nucleotides not matched to a gene: 11. This CDR3 region has 16 residues. Original methodology: Nucleated cell number was recorded as an estimate derived from reference gene primer amplification. The data were produced by immunoSEQ multiplex PCR, yet TCRdb's version contains in-frame clones alone and is incomplete. That table gives V, J and clone size, and the DNA gave D and trimming. The sample records 200,000 to 250,000 clones, 86% being singletons. The clonotype originates from a man younger than 45 who had recovered from COVID-19. The gene calls are TRBV28 and TRBJ2-7, with 8 bases identical to TRBD1. The sequenced sample consisted of peripheral blood. This chain's CDR3 is CASSLLVLAGGGEQYF. CDR3 nucleotide sequence: TGTGCCAGCAGTTTATTGGTGCTCGCAGGGGGCGGCGAGCAGTACTTC.